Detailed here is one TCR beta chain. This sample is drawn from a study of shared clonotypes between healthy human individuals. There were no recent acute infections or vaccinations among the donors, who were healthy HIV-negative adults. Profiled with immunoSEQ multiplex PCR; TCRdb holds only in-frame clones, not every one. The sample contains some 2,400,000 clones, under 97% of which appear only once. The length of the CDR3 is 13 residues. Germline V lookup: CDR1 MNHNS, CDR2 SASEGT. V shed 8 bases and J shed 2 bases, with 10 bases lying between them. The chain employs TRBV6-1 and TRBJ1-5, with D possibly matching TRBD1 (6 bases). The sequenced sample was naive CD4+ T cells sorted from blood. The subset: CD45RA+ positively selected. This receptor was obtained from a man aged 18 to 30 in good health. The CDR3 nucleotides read TGTGCCAGCGGGGGGGCGGGCAATCAGCCCCAGCATTTT. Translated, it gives CASGGAGNQPQHF.